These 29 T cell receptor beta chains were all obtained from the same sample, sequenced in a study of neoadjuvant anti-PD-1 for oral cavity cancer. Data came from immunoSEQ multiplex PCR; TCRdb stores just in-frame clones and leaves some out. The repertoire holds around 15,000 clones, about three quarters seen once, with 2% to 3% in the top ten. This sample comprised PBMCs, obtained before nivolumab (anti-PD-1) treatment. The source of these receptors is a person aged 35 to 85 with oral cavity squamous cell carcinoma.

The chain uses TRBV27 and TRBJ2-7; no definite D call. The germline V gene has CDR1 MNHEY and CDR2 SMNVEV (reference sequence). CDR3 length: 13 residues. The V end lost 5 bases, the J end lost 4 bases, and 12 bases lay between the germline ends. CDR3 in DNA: TGTGCCAGCAGTCCTTCGACTTCTTACGAGCAGTACTTC. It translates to CASSPSTSYEQYF.

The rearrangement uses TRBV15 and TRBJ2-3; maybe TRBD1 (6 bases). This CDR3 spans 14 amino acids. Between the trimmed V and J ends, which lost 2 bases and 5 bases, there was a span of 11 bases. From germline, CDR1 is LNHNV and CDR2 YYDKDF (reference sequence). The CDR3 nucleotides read TGTGCCACCAGCAGACGTACAGGGAAAGATACGCAGTATTTT. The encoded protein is CATSRRTGKDTQYF.

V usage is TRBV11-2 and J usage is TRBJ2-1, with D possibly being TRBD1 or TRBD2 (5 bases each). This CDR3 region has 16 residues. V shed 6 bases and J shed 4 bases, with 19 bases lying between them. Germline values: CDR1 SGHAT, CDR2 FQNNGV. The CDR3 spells CASSQIRDVVYNEQFF. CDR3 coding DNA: TGTGCCAGCAGTCAAATACGGGACGTAGTTTACAATGAGCAGTTCTTC.

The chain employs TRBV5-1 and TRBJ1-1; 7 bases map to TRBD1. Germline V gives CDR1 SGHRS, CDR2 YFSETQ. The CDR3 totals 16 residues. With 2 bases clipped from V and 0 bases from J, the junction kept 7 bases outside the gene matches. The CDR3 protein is CASSFTGALVNTEAFF. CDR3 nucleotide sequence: TGCGCCAGCAGCTTTACAGGGGCCCTGGTGAACACTGAAGCTTTCTTT.

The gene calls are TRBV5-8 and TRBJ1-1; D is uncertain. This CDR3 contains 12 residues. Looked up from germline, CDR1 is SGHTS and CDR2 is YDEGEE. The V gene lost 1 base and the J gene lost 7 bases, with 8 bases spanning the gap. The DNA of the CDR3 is TGTGCCAGCAGCTTGCCCCTCCATGAAGCTTTCTTT. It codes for CASSLPLHEAFF.

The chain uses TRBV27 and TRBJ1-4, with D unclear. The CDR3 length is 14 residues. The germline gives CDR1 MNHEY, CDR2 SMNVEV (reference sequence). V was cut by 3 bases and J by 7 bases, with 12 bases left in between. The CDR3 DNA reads TGTGCCAGCAGTTTTCAGCGGTGGAGTGAAAAACTGTTTTTT. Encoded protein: CASSFQRWSEKLFF.

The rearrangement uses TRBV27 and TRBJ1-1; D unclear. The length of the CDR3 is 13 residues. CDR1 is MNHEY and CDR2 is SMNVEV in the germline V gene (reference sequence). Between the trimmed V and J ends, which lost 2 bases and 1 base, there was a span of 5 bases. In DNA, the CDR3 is TGTGCCAGCAGTTTAGGACGGAACACTGAAGCTTTCTTT. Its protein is CASSLGRNTEAFF.

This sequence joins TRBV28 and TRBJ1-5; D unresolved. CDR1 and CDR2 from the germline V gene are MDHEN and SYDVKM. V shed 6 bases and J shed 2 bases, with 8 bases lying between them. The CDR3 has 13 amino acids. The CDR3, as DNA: TGTGCCAGCAGGGGCCCCGGCAATCAGCCCCAGCATTTT. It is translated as CASRGPGNQPQHF.

The CDR3 DNA reads as TGTGCCAGCAGCCCGACAGGGGACACTGAAGCTTTCTTT. The encoded protein is CASSPTGDTEAFF. The chain combines TRBV7-9 with TRBJ1-1; 8 positions agree with TRBD1. Germline loops: CDR1 SEHNR, CDR2 FQNEAQ (reference sequence). J gave up 3 bases and V 5 bases, and 2 bases lay outside the gene matches. The CDR3 has 13 amino acids.

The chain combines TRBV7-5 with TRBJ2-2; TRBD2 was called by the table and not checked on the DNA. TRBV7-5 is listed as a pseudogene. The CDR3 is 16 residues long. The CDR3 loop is CVRSVGLKKKTGELFF. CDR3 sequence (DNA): TGTGTCAGAAGCGTGGGACTTAAGAAGAAGACCGGGGAGCTGTTTTTT.

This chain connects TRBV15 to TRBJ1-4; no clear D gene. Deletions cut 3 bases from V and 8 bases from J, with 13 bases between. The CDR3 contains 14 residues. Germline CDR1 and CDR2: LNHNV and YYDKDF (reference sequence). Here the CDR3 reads CATSSRGVGEKLFF. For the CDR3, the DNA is TGTGCCACCAGCAGTCGCGGAGTGGGAGAAAAACTGTTTTTT. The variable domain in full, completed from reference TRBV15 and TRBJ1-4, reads DAMVIQNPRYQVTQFGKPVTLSCSQTLNHNVMYWYQQKSSQAPKLLFHYYDKDFNNEADTPDNFQSRRPNTSFCFLDIRSPGLGDTAMYLCATSSRGVGEKLFFGSGTQLSVL.

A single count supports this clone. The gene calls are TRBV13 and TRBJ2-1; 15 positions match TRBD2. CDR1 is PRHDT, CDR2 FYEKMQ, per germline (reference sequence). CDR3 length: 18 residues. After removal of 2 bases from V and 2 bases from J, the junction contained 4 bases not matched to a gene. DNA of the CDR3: TGTGCCAGCAGCTTACTGGGACTAGCGGGGGGCACCTACAATGAGCAGTTCTTC. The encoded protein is CASSLLGLAGGTYNEQFF.

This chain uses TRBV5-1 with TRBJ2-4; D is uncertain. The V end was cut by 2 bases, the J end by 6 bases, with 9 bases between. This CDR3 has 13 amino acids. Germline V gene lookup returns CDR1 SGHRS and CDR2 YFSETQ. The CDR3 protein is CASSLGSTNIQYF. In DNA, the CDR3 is TGCGCCAGCAGCTTAGGATCTACAAACATTCAGTACTTC.

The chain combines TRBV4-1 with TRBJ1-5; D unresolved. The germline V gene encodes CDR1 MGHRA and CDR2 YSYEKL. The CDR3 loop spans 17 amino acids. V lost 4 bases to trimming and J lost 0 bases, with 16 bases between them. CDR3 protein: CASSPRAAVLSNQPQHF. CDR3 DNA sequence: TGCGCCAGCAGCCCCCGGGCCGCAGTACTTAGCAATCAGCCCCAGCATTTT.

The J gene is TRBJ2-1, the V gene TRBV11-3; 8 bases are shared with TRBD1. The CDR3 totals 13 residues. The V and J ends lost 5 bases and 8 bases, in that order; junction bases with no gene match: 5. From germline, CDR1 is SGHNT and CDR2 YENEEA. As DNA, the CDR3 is TGTGCCAGCAGCCAGGGGGCAGGCGATGAGCAGTTCTTC. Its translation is CASSQGAGDEQFF.

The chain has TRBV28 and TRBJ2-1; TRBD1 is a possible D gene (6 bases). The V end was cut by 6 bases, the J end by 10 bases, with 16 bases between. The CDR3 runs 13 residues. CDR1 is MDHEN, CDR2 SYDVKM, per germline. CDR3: CASRSQGPREQFF. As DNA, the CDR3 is TGTGCCAGCAGATCCCAGGGGCCTAGGGAGCAGTTCTTC.

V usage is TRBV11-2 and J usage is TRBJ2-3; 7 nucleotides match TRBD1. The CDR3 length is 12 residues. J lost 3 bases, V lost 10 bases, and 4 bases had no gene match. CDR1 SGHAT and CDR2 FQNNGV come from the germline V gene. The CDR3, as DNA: TGTGCCATCCTGACAGGGACAGATACGCAGTATTTT. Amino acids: CAILTGTDTQYF.

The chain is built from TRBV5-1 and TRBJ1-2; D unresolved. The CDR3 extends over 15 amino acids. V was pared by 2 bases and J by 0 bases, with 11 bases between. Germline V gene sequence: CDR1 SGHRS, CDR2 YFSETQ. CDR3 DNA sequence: TGCGCCAGCAGCTTCCTTGGGCTCCCTAACTATGGCTACACCTTC. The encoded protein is CASSFLGLPNYGYTF. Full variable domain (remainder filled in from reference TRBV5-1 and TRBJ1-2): KAGVTQTPRYLIKTRGQQVTLSCSPISGHRSVSWYQQTPGQGLQFLFEYFSETQRNKGNFPGRFSGRQFSNSRSEMNVSTLELGDSALYLCASSFLGLPNYGYTFGSGTRLTVV.

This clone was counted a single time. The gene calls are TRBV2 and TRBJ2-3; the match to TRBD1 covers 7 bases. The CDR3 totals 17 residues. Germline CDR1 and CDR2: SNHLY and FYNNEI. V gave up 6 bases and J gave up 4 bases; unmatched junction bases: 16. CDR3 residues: CASRENWDSKSSDTQYF. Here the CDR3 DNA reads TGTGCCAGCAGGGAAAATTGGGACAGTAAGTCTTCAGATACGCAGTATTTT.

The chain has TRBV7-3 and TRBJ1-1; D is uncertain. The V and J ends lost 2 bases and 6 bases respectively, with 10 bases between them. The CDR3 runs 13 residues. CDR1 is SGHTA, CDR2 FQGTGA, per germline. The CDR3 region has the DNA TGTGCCAGCAGCTTACAAGGGATGCCTGAAGCTTTCTTT. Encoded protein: CASSLQGMPEAFF.

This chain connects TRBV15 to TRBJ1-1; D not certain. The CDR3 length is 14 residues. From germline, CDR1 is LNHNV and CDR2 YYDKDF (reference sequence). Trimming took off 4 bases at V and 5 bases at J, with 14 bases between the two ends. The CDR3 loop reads CATSNPRGVTEAFF. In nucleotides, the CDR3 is TGTGCCACCAGCAACCCCCGAGGAGTAACTGAAGCTTTCTTT. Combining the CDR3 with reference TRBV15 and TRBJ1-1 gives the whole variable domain DAMVIQNPRYQVTQFGKPVTLSCSQTLNHNVMYWYQQKSSQAPKLLFHYYDKDFNNEADTPDNFQSRRPNTSFCFLDIRSPGLGDTAMYLCATSNPRGVTEAFFGQGTRLTVV.

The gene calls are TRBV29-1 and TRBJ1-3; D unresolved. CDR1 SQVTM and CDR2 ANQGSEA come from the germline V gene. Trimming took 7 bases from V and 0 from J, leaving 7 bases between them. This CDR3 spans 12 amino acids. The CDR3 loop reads CSGVDSGNTIYF. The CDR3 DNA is TGCAGCGGAGTGGACTCTGGAAACACCATATATTTT.

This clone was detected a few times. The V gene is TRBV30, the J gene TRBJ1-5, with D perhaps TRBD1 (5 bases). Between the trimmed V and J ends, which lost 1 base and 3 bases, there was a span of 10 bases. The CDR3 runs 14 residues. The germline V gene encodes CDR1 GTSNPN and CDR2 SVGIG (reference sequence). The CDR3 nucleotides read TGTGCCTGGAGTGCCGGGACTTACAATCAGCCCCAGCATTTT. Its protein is CAWSAGTYNQPQHF.

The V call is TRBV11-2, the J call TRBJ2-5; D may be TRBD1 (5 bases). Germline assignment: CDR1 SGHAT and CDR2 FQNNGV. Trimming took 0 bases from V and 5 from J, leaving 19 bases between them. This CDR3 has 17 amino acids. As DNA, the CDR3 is TGTGCCAGCAGCTTAGAGTTGCCTAGGTGGGGCAGGGAGACCCAGTACTTC. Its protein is CASSLELPRWGRETQYF.

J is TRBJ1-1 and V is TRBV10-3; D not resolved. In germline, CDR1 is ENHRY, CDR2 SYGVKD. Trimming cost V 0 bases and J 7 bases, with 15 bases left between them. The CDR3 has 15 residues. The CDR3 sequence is CAISESSGVKDEAFF. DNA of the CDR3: TGTGCCATCAGTGAGTCATCTGGGGTTAAGGATGAAGCTTTCTTT.

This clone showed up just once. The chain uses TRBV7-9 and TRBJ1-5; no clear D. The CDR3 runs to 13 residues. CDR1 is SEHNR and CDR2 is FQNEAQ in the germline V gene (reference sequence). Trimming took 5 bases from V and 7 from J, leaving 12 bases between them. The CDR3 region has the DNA TGTGCCAGCAGCGCCCCGGCGGGGCAGCCCCAGCATTTT. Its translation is CASSAPAGQPQHF.

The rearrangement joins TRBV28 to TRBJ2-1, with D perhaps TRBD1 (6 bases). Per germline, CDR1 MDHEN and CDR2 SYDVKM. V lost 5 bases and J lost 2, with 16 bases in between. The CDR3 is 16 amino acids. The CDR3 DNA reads TGTGCCAGCAGTAGGACAGACCTTTCCACCTACAATGAGCAGTTCTTC. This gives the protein CASSRTDLSTYNEQFF.

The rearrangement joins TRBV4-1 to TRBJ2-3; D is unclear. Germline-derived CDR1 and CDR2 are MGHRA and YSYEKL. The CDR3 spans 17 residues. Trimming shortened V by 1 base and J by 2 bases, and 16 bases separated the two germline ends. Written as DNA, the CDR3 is TGCGCCAGCAGCCAAGGGCCTGCGGTAGGGTTCACAGATACGCAGTATTTT. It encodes CASSQGPAVGFTDTQYF.

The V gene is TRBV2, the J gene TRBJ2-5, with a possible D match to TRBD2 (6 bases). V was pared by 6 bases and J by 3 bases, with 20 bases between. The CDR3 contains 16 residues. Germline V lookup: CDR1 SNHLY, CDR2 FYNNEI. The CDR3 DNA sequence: TGTGCCAGCAGGACCATACCGGGAGAAAAGAAAGAGACCCAGTACTTC. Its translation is CASRTIPGEKKETQYF.